This is a list of T cell receptor beta chains from one sample in a study of T cell responses to AZD1222 COVID-19 vaccine. TCRdb's copy holds only in-frame clones and misses some; the assay was immunoSEQ multiplex PCR. In the table there are 150,000 to 200,000 clones, 85% to 95% of which are singletons. Sample: peripheral blood, taken 28 days after the second AZD1222 dose. All receptors come from an adult who received the AZD1222 COVID-19 vaccine. CDR3s include the opening cysteine and the closing phenylalanine or tryptophan. A D gene is named only where the DNA matches it firmly.

cdr3_length d_call j_call v_call cdr3_aa
14 . TRBJ2-5 TRBV6-2/TRBV6-3 CASSLSGVQETQYF
15 . TRBJ1-2 TRBV7-2 CASSSPGGPSDGYTF
12 . TRBJ2-7 TRBV5-1 CASRTGLYEQYF
13 . TRBJ1-5 TRBV9 CASSPGGNQPQHF
14 TRBD1 TRBJ1-1 TRBV11-2 CASSLYDRAGEAFF
13 TRBD1 TRBJ2-7 TRBV7-2 CASSLRDSYEQYF
14 . TRBJ1-4 TRBV6-5 CASSYEVSGEKLFF
15 TRBD1 TRBJ2-1 TRBV11-2 CASSFGTATYNEQFF
16 . TRBJ1-1 TRBV4-1 CASSQDPTYLGTEAFF
15 TRBD2 TRBJ2-3 TRBV5-8 CASRGWREGRGTQYF
12 TRBD1 TRBJ1-3 TRBV2 CASVGRGNTIYF
15 TRBD2 TRBJ2-1 TRBV7-2 CASSPQGAGAGEQFF
16 . TRBJ2-3 TRBV6-1 CASSEIASRGRYTQYF
11 . TRBJ2-1 TRBV5-6 CASSLAGEQFF
14 . TRBJ1-5 TRBV2 CASRFRDGNQPQHF
16 . TRBJ2-1 TRBV27 CASSLWGRGSYNEQFF
17 . TRBJ2-3 TRBV7-2 CASSLAHGGRDSDTQYF